Reported below is one TCR beta chain. Profiling relied on immunoSEQ multiplex PCR, and the TCRdb table lists in-frame clones only, not all of them. This sample's table has some 41,000 clones. The data were obtained in a study of T cells in women clearing cervical HPV infection. The sequence was collected from a woman between 18 and 70 years old with a cervical HPV16 infection that either progressed to CIN3+ or cleared (not recorded which). The sample consisted of blood buffy coat.

CDR3 protein: CASSLGDRAYNEQFF. The part of the CDR3 DNA that was read is TGCGCCAGCAGCTTGGGAGACAGGGCGTACAATGAG. J is TRBJ2-1 and V is TRBV5-1; TRBD1 agrees at 7 bases. Read coverage stops 3 residues before the CDR3 terminus; the germline J gene supplies the remainder. The CDR3 loop spans 15 amino acids. V shed 0 bases and J 4 bases; nucleotides not matched to a gene: 4. Germline lookup yields CDR1 SGHRS and CDR2 YFSETQ.